The clone carrying this T cell receptor beta chain was detected once. The target antigen is unknown. PCR primers comprised 60 Vbeta and 13 Jbeta primers. Generated by immunoSEQ multiplex PCR, the TCRdb table keeps only in-frame clones and is missing some. This table holds approximately 160,000 clones, roughly 79% found once. This entry comes from a study of cytomegalovirus exposure and HLA in healthy donors. The CDR3 has 15 amino acids. Trimming left V 3 bases short and J 7 bases short, with 17 bases between. Looked up from germline, CDR1 is SGHNT and CDR2 is YYREEE (reference sequence). Points from the study as a whole: The only immune exposure information that was available was CMV serostatus. Donors were assumed by presence/absence analyses to have roughly uniform sequencing depth. Accounts indicate the classifier identified cytomegalovirus status with strong specificity and sensitivity.

The sample taken for sequencing was PBMCs. The TCR sequence derives from a woman aged 35 to 49 in good health and CMV-seronegative. The chain joins TRBV5-4 to TRBJ2-1; TRBD1 might be the D (8 bases). The CDR3 DNA sequence: TGTGCCAGCAGCTCAGGGGGCGGGGGTGAGAATGAGCAGTTCTTC. It codes for CASSSGGGGENEQFF. The full variable domain, its missing parts supplied by reference TRBV5-4 and TRBJ2-1, is ETGVTQSPTHLIKTRGQQVTLRCSSQSGHNTVSWYQQALGQGPQFIFQYYREEENGRGNFPPRFSGLQFPNYSSELNVNALELDDSALYLCASSSGGGGENEQFFGPGTRLTVL.